This paragraph covers one TCR beta chain sequence. This entry comes from a study of T cell responses to AZD1222 COVID-19 vaccine. This CDR3 region has 15 residues. CDR1 and CDR2 (germline): SGDLS, YYNGEE. Trimming removed 7 bases at V and 0 bases at J, with 17 bases between. Using immunoSEQ multiplex PCR, the repertoire was profiled, and TCRdb retains in-frame clones only, with some absent. The sample holds 95,000 to 150,000 clones, roughly 92% seen once. This clonotype was sampled from an adult in good health. This chain uses TRBV9 with TRBJ2-7; a possible D gene is TRBD2 (7 bases). This sample comprised peripheral blood, obtained on day 0 of AZD1222 vaccination. The CDR3 bases are TGTGCCAGCGGGGGCTCGGGGGGCCTCTCCTACGAGCAGTACTTC. The encoded protein is CASGGSGGLSYEQYF.